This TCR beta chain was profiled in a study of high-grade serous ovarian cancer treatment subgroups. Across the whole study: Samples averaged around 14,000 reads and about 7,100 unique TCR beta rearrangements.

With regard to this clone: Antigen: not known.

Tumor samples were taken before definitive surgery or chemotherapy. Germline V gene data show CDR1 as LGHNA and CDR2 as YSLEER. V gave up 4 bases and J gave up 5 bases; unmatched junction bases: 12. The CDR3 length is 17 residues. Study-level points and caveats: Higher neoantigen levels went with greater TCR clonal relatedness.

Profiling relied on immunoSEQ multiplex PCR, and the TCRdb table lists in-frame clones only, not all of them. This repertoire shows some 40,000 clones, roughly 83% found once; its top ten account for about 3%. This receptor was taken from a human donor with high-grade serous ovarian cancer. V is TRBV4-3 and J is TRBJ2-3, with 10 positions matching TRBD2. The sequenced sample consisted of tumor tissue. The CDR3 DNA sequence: TGCGCCAGCAGCCTTCTACCTAGCGGGAGTAGTCAAGATACGCAGTATTTT. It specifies CASSLLPSGSSQDTQYF.